This record concerns one T cell receptor beta chain sequence. This CDR3 region has 15 residues. V was pared by 3 bases and J by 0 bases, with 9 bases between. CDR1 and CDR2 (germline): KGHSH, LQKENI. This sample stems from a study of blood T cell repertoires in COVID-19. Per the original data handling: It was from reference gene primer amplification that nucleated cell counts were estimated. Clones were read by immunoSEQ multiplex PCR, and TCRdb kept only the in-frame ones, dropping some. V, J and clone size reflect that table, while D and trimming were determined from the DNA. Among over 200,000 clones listed, about 83% were seen once.

This TCR was recovered from a woman aged 40 to 49 with active or convalescent COVID-19. Sequencing was performed on peripheral blood. The V call is TRBV18, the J call TRBJ1-3; unclear D gene. CDR3 protein: CASSPLSDSGNTIYF. The CDR3 region has the DNA TGTGCCAGCTCACCTCTCAGCGACTCTGGAAACACCATATATTTT. Full variable domain (outside the CDR3, taken from reference TRBV18 and TRBJ1-3): NAGVMQNPRHLVRRRGQEARLRCSPMKGHSHVYWYRQLPEEGLKFMVYLQKENIIDESGMPKERFSAEFPKEGPSILRIQQVVRGDSAAYFCASSPLSDSGNTIYFGEGSWLTVV.